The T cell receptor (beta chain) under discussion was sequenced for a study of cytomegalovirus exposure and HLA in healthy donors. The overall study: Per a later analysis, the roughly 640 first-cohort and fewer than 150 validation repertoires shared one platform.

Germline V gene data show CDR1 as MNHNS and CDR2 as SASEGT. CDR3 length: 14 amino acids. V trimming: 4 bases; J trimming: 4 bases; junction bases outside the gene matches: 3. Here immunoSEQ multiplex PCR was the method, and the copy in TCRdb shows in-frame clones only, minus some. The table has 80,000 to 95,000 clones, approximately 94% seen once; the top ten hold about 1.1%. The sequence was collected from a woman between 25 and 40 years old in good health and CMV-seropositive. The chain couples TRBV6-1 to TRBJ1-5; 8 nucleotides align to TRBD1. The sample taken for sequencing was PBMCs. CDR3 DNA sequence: TGTGCCAGCAGTGGTGGGACAGGTAATCAGCCCCAGCATTTT. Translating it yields CASSGGTGNQPQHF.